The 30 T cell receptor beta chains below come from one sample, sequenced in a study of blood T cell repertoires in COVID-19. Sequenced by immunoSEQ multiplex PCR; TCRdb stores in-frame clones only, minus some. The sample gives approximately 75,000 clones, roughly 90% of which show up once; about 6.5% is in the top ten. Sequenced sample: peripheral blood. These receptors all stem from a man older than 75 with COVID-19, enrolled during active disease.

The chain carries TRBV12-3 or TRBV12-4 and TRBJ1-3, with a tentative D call TRBD1 (6 bases). The V end lost 9 bases, the J end lost 2 bases, and 11 bases lay between the germline ends. The CDR3 has 13 residues. CDR3 sequence (DNA): TGTGCCAGTAACAGGGCCCCTGGAAACACCATATATTTT. Translation gives CASNRAPGNTIYF.

V usage is TRBV2 and J usage is TRBJ1-6; 8 bases agree with TRBD1. The CDR3 is 14 residues long. V shed 6 bases, J shed 8 bases, and the junction held 6 bases outside the gene matches. Germline V gives CDR1 SNHLY, CDR2 FYNNEI. The CDR3 nucleotides read TGTGCCAGCAGCCCCGGACAGGGATATTCACCCCTCCACTTT. This translates into CASSPGQGYSPLHF.

This chain links TRBV6-6 with TRBJ1-4; TRBD1 aligns across 7 bases. With 6 bases clipped from V and 3 bases from J, the junction kept 4 bases outside the gene matches. The germline gives CDR1 MNHNY, CDR2 SVGAGI (reference sequence). CDR3 length equals 14 residues. The CDR3 sequence is CASRTGTANEKLFF. The CDR3 nucleotides read TGTGCCAGCAGAACCGGGACAGCTAATGAAAAACTGTTTTTT.

This chain uses TRBV28 with TRBJ1-6; weak D call: TRBD1 (6 bases). The CDR3 loop spans 15 amino acids. From germline, CDR1 is MDHEN and CDR2 SYDVKM. The V end was cut by 4 bases, the J end by 9 bases, with 16 bases between. DNA of the CDR3: TGTGCCAGCAGTTCCCCCGGGGGGGCTACTTCACCCCTCCACTTT. It is translated as CASSSPGGATSPLHF.

This clone has a handful of counts. V gene TRBV5-1 combines with J gene TRBJ1-1; no firm D call. CDR3 length: 13 residues. Trimming left V 0 bases short and J 8 bases short, with 11 bases between. The germline V gene encodes CDR1 SGHRS and CDR2 YFSETQ. CDR3 sequence (DNA): TGCGCCAGCAGCTTGGGAAGGGAGAGCGAAGCTTTCTTT. This encodes CASSLGRESEAFF. The whole variable domain, filled in from reference TRBV5-1 and TRBJ1-1, reads KAGVTQTPRYLIKTRGQQVTLSCSPISGHRSVSWYQQTPGQGLQFLFEYFSETQRNKGNFPGRFSGRQFSNSRSEMNVSTLELGDSALYLCASSLGRESEAFFGQGTRLTVV.

J is TRBJ1-2 and V is TRBV4-3; 10 bases are shared with TRBD1. The CDR3 sequence is 14 residues long. Per the germline V gene, CDR1 is LGHNA and CDR2 is YSLEER. The V segment lost 4 bases and the J segment 3 bases; nucleotides outside the gene matches: 2. The CDR3 DNA sequence: TGCGCCAGCAGCCTCGGGACAGGGGACTATGGCTACACCTTC. Protein: CASSLGTGDYGYTF.

The chain is built from TRBV9 and TRBJ1-5, with unresolved D. In germline, CDR1 is SGDLS, CDR2 YYNGEE. The CDR3 is 16 residues long. The V gene lost 0 bases and the J gene lost 1 base, with 11 bases spanning the gap. This CDR3 is CASSVGEGGSNQPQHF. CDR3 sequence (DNA): TGTGCCAGCAGCGTAGGAGAGGGCGGGAGCAATCAGCCCCAGCATTTT.

This chain joins TRBV4-1 and TRBJ1-4, with no clear D. Germline values: CDR1 MGHRA, CDR2 YSYEKL. V shed 0 bases and J shed 8 bases, with 4 bases lying between them. The CDR3 extends over 12 amino acids. CDR3 protein: CASSQDGEKLFF. The CDR3 nucleotides read TGCGCCAGCAGCCAAGATGGCGAAAAACTGTTTTTT.

The chain recombines TRBV18 with TRBJ2-2, with D possibly being TRBD1 (6 bases). Looked up from germline, CDR1 is KGHSH and CDR2 is LQKENI. V gave up 5 bases and J gave up 0 bases, with 10 bases separating them. The CDR3 has 15 residues. CDR3 nucleotides: TGTGCCAGCTCAGGTGGGACACCGAACACCGGGGAGCTGTTTTTT. It translates to CASSGGTPNTGELFF.

This rearrangement joins TRBV9 to TRBJ1-4; weak D call: TRBD1 (5 bases). The length of the CDR3 is 15 residues. From germline, CDR1 is SGDLS and CDR2 YYNGEE. V lost 4 bases and J lost 1, with 11 bases in between. Here the CDR3 DNA reads TGTGCCAGCAGCCTGGGGGGGTTAACTAATGAAAAACTGTTTTTT. Residues: CASSLGGLTNEKLFF. The whole variable domain, remainder taken from reference TRBV9 and TRBJ1-4, is DSGVTQTPKHLITATGQRVTLRCSPRSGDLSVYWYQQSLDQGLQFLIQYYNGEERAKGNILERFSAQQFPDLHSELNLSSLELGDSALYFCASSLGGLTNEKLFFGSGTQLSVL.

This clone was seen a few times. The V and J genes are TRBV20-1 and TRBJ1-1, with D perhaps matching TRBD1 (5 bases). Trimming stripped 0 bases from V and 10 bases from J, with 9 bases between. CDR1 and CDR2 from the germline V gene are DFQATT and SNEGSKA (reference sequence). The CDR3 is 11 amino acids. This CDR3 reads CSARDRDPAFF. CDR3 coding DNA: TGCAGTGCTAGAGACAGGGATCCAGCTTTCTTT.

This chain connects TRBV19 to TRBJ1-2; possible D gene TRBD1, 6 bases. Germline loops: CDR1 LNHDA, CDR2 SQIVND (reference sequence). The CDR3 contains 13 residues. V lost 3 bases and J lost 11, with 16 bases in between. The CDR3 spells CASSIRTVGDYTF. DNA for the CDR3: TGTGCCAGTAGTATCCGGACAGTGGGTGATTACACCTTC.

J is TRBJ1-1 and V is TRBV5-1; 9 bases are shared with TRBD1. Trimming at V came to 3 bases and at J to 0 bases, leaving 0 bases not matched to a gene. CDR1 and CDR2 from the germline V gene are SGHRS and YFSETQ. This CDR3 is built from 14 residues. CDR3 in amino acids: CASSWDRVNTEAFF. CDR3 in DNA: TGCGCCAGCAGCTGGGACAGGGTGAACACTGAAGCTTTCTTT.

The V call is TRBV4-1, the J call TRBJ2-3, with 7 bases identical to TRBD2. V dropped 1 base and J dropped 5; count of bases not matched to a gene: 9. Germline V gene sequence: CDR1 MGHRA, CDR2 YSYEKL. The CDR3 covers 16 residues. The CDR3 loop is CASSQGSGVGRDTQYF. DNA of the CDR3: TGCGCCAGCAGCCAAGGGAGCGGGGTAGGCAGAGATACGCAGTATTTT.

This clone was detected once. The chain joins TRBV18 to TRBJ2-5; D unclear. Trimming took 5 bases from V and 3 from J, leaving 13 bases between them. The CDR3 spans 14 residues. Germline CDR1 reads KGHSH; CDR2 reads LQKENI. The CDR3 DNA follows: TGTGCCAGCTCAGGGCAGGCCCTTGAAGAGACCCAGTACTTC. Its translation: CASSGQALEETQYF.

This clone has a single count. V gene TRBV28 combines with J gene TRBJ1-6, with D perhaps matching TRBD1 (6 bases). The germline CDR1 and CDR2 sequences are MDHEN and SYDVKM. This CDR3 has 16 residues. V lost 4 bases, J lost 4 bases, and 14 bases lay in between. The CDR3 loop reads CASSSEQGFYNSPLHF. The CDR3 nucleotides read TGTGCCAGCAGTTCAGAACAGGGTTTTTATAATTCACCCCTCCACTTT.

The V and J genes are TRBV28 and TRBJ2-1, with a possible D match to TRBD1 (6 bases). The V end was cut by 5 bases, the J end by 13 bases, with 18 bases between. The germline CDR1 and CDR2 sequences are MDHEN and SYDVKM. The CDR3 is made up of 13 amino acids. The CDR3 loop reads CASSTQTGWEQFF. CDR3 DNA: TGTGCCAGCAGTACCCAGACAGGCTGGGAACAGTTCTTC.

The chain joins TRBV5-6 to TRBJ1-6; the D gene is possibly TRBD1 (6 bases). V was shortened by 2 bases and J by 4 bases, with 13 bases between the two germline ends. The germline V gene encodes CDR1 SGHDT and CDR2 YYEEEE. This CDR3 contains 16 residues. The CDR3 loop reads CASSFEGGRYNSPLHF. The CDR3 DNA reads as TGTGCCAGCAGCTTTGAGGGGGGGCGGTATAATTCACCCCTCCACTTT.

V usage is TRBV5-4 and J usage is TRBJ2-2; 9 bases align to TRBD1. The ends lost 5 bases at V and 3 bases at J; junction bases unmatched: 8. Germline loops: CDR1 SGHNT, CDR2 YYREEE (reference sequence). The CDR3 has 16 amino acids. CDR3 in amino acids: CASRPTGTGYTGELFF. The CDR3 DNA sequence: TGTGCCAGCAGACCAACCGGGACAGGGTACACCGGGGAGCTGTTTTTT.

This clone was seen a handful of times. V gene TRBV6-5 combines with J gene TRBJ1-4; 9 bases line up with TRBD1. The germline V gene encodes CDR1 MNHEY and CDR2 SVGAGI. V trimming: 5 bases; J trimming: 8 bases; junction bases outside the gene matches: 6. This CDR3 is built from 14 residues. CDR3 in amino acids: CASSRGQGNEKLFF. The CDR3 DNA follows: TGTGCCAGCAGTAGAGGACAGGGGAACGAAAAACTGTTTTTT.

The rearrangement links TRBV3-1 (or the pseudogene TRBV3-2) to TRBJ2-1; 7 nucleotides agree with TRBD2. V trimming: 1 base; J trimming: 7 bases; junction bases outside the gene matches: 7. Germline V gives CDR1 LGHDT, CDR2 YNNKEL (reference sequence). The CDR3 runs to 15 residues. CDR3 amino acids: CASSQGLALMNEQFF. The CDR3 bases are TGTGCCAGCAGCCAAGGACTAGCACTGATGAATGAGCAGTTCTTC.

This chain connects TRBV18 to TRBJ1-3; D is uncertain. Germline values: CDR1 KGHSH, CDR2 LQKENI. There are 13 residues in the CDR3. The V and J ends lost 6 bases and 4 bases respectively, with 10 bases between them. Written as DNA, the CDR3 is TGTGCCAGCTCCTCCGGAGACGGAAACACCATATATTTT. Translated: CASSSGDGNTIYF.

The chain joins TRBV5-5 to TRBJ2-5, with 8 nucleotides matching TRBD2. Germline-derived CDR1 and CDR2 are SGHKS and YYEKEE (reference sequence). This CDR3 is 14 amino acids long. The J segment lost 2 bases and the V segment lost 4 bases, leaving 4 bases of the junction unmatched. For the CDR3, the DNA is TGTGCCAGCAGCCTCATAGCGGGGCAAGAGACCCAGTACTTC. It yields the protein CASSLIAGQETQYF. Based on the CDR3 plus reference TRBV5-5 and TRBJ2-5, the full variable domain is DAGVTQSPTHLIKTRGQQVTLRCSPISGHKSVSWYQQVLGQGPQFIFQYYEKEERGRGNFPDRFSARQFPNYSSELNVNALLLGDSALYLCASSLIAGQETQYFGPGTRLLVL.

The chain joins TRBV20-1 to TRBJ1-5; TRBD1 agrees at 8 bases. The length of the CDR3 is 15 residues. V was pared by 3 bases and J by 7 bases, with 11 bases of the junction left unmatched. Germline V lookup: CDR1 DFQATT, CDR2 SNEGSKA (reference sequence). CDR3 sequence reads: CSASPWTGRNQPQHF. The CDR3 coding sequence is TGCAGTGCTAGTCCCTGGACAGGGAGGAACCAGCCCCAGCATTTT.

The gene calls are TRBV19 and TRBJ2-6; D ambiguous. Germline loops: CDR1 LNHDA, CDR2 SQIVND (reference sequence). CDR3 length equals 15 residues. The V end was cut by 2 bases, the J end by 2 bases, with 7 bases between. The CDR3 loop is CASSISSAGANVLTF. CDR3 nucleotides: TGTGCCAGTAGTATAAGTAGTGCTGGGGCCAACGTCCTGACTTTC.

This clone came up once. V gene TRBV3-1 (or the pseudogene TRBV3-2) combines with J gene TRBJ1-5, with unresolved D. CDR1 LGHDT and CDR2 YNNKEL come from the germline V gene (reference sequence). V was shortened by 1 base and J by 11 bases, with 6 bases between the two germline ends. The CDR3 has 11 residues. CDR3 bases: TGTGCCAGCAGCCAAGCGGGAACCCAGCATTTT. Protein product: CASSQAGTQHF.

The V gene is TRBV5-3, the J gene TRBJ2-3, with 11 bases matching TRBD2. TRBV5-3 is marked as an open reading frame, function uncertain. J lost 1 base, V lost 4 bases, and 5 bases had no gene match. CDR3 length equals 16 residues. CDR3 in DNA: TGTGCCAGAAGCCTAGCTAGCGGGGGGCGCACAGATACGCAGTATTTT. This translates into CARSLASGGRTDTQYF.

The J gene is TRBJ1-2, the V gene TRBV15; 9 bases line up with TRBD1. This CDR3 region has 15 residues. The germline V gene encodes CDR1 LNHNV and CDR2 YYDKDF (reference sequence). V shed 3 bases and J 1 base; nucleotides not matched to a gene: 3. The chain's CDR3 is CATSRMGQGNYGYTF. The DNA for the CDR3 is TGTGCCACCAGCAGGATGGGACAGGGTAACTATGGCTACACCTTC.

This clone showed up just once. This chain joins TRBV10-3 and TRBJ1-1, with 8 bases lining up with TRBD1. This CDR3 is built from 14 residues. J was trimmed by 5 bases and V by 8 bases; bases with no gene match: 10. Germline V lookup: CDR1 ENHRY, CDR2 SYGVKD. This CDR3 reads CAIAQTGETTEAFF. CDR3 nucleotide sequence: TGTGCCATCGCCCAGACAGGGGAGACTACTGAAGCTTTCTTT.

The V and J genes are TRBV6-6 and TRBJ2-2; TRBD2 is a possible D gene (5 bases). Germline lookup yields CDR1 MNHNY and CDR2 SVGAGI (reference sequence). V was trimmed by 7 bases and J by 8 bases, leaving 23 bases between them. The CDR3 is 16 amino acids. The CDR3 loop reads CASISLAGILLGELFF. In DNA form, the CDR3 reads TGTGCCAGCATCTCCCTGGCGGGTATCCTTTTGGGGGAGCTGTTTTTT.